One and the same sample provided the 25 T cell receptor beta chains below, sequenced in a study of cytotoxic CD8 clonotypes in ibrutinib-treated CLL. The protocol was immunoSEQ multiplex PCR, while the TCRdb copy is restricted to in-frame clones and leaves out a portion. The table has over 40,000 clones, roughly 83% seen once; the top ten hold about a fifth. The sample in question was PBMCs, obtained after 24 months of ibrutinib treatment. The source of these receptors is a human donor with chronic lymphocytic leukemia.

The gene calls are TRBV29-1 and TRBJ2-7; the D gene is possibly TRBD1 (6 bases). The CDR3 has 13 residues. Germline V gives CDR1 SQVTM, CDR2 ANQGSEA. V was shortened by 0 bases and J by 6 bases, with 12 bases between the two germline ends. In nucleotides, the CDR3 is TGCAGCGTTGAAGATGGGGTAGGGGGCGAGCAGTACTTC. Its translation is CSVEDGVGGEQYF.

This clone turned up a few times. V gene TRBV19 combines with J gene TRBJ1-5; D unresolved. CDR1 and CDR2 (germline): LNHDA, SQIVND (reference sequence). V was pared by 6 bases and J by 1 base, with 10 bases between. This CDR3 contains 14 residues. The CDR3 is CASRSSSSNQPQHF. For the CDR3, the DNA is TGTGCCAGTAGGAGCTCAAGCAGCAATCAGCCCCAGCATTTT.

The rearrangement links TRBV29-1 to TRBJ2-1; D is undetermined. V was shortened by 6 bases and J by 1 base, with 16 bases between the two germline ends. There are 15 residues in the CDR3. The germline CDR1 and CDR2 sequences are SQVTM and ANQGSEA. CDR3 amino acids: CSVEFYKLSYNEQFF. CDR3 bases: TGCAGCGTCGAGTTTTATAAGCTTTCCTACAATGAGCAGTTCTTC.

This chain links TRBV27 with TRBJ1-1, with 10 bases lining up with TRBD1. Germline V gene data show CDR1 as MNHEY and CDR2 as SMNVEV (reference sequence). J gave up 0 bases and V 2 bases, and 6 bases lay outside the gene matches. This CDR3 is built from 17 residues. Here the CDR3 DNA reads TGTGCCAGCAGTTTACCCCCGGGACAGGGGATGAACACTGAAGCTTTCTTT. It specifies CASSLPPGQGMNTEAFF.

The chain combines TRBV5-4 with TRBJ2-1; TRBD2 matches 10 bases. Germline values: CDR1 SGHNT, CDR2 YYREEE (reference sequence). The ends lost 5 bases at V and 6 bases at J; junction bases unmatched: 8. The CDR3 is 15 residues long. CDR3 protein: CASSVAGGNANEQFF. The DNA for the CDR3 is TGTGCCAGCAGTGTAGCGGGAGGAAATGCCAATGAGCAGTTCTTC.

J is TRBJ2-1 and V is TRBV25-1, with D uncertain. Trimming shortened V by 5 bases and J by 6 bases, and 11 bases separated the two germline ends. Germline V lookup: CDR1 MGHDK, CDR2 SYGVNS. There are 13 residues in the CDR3. CDR3 loop: CASSLGTVNEQFF. DNA of the CDR3: TGTGCCAGCAGTCTCGGCACAGTCAATGAGCAGTTCTTC.

The V and J genes are TRBV6-6 and TRBJ2-3; D is undetermined. The germline V gene has CDR1 MNHNY and CDR2 SVGAGI (reference sequence). The CDR3 consists of 14 residues. V was shortened by 0 bases and J by 8 bases, with 12 bases between the two germline ends. The CDR3: CASSYSGLEVTQYF. The CDR3 DNA reads as TGTGCCAGCAGTTACTCGGGCCTGGAAGTTACGCAGTATTTT.

This clone was counted between two and nine times. This chain links TRBV19 with TRBJ2-1; the D is unclear. Trimming removed 0 bases from V and 4 bases from J, with 10 bases in between. The CDR3 spans 15 residues. Germline CDR1 reads LNHDA; CDR2 reads SQIVND (reference sequence). The CDR3 loop reads CASSIERTVYNEQFF. CDR3 nucleotides: TGTGCCAGTAGTATAGAGAGAACAGTTTACAATGAGCAGTTCTTC.

V usage is TRBV9 and J usage is TRBJ2-3, with 12 nucleotides matching TRBD2. Germline loops: CDR1 SGDLS, CDR2 YYNGEE. With 4 bases clipped from V and 2 bases from J, the junction kept 5 bases outside the gene matches. The CDR3 has 16 amino acids. The CDR3 sequence: CASSKLAGGTTDTQYF. The CDR3 bases are TGTGCCAGCAGCAAACTAGCGGGAGGAACCACAGATACGCAGTATTTT.

The chain employs TRBV7-3 and TRBJ2-1; D is possibly TRBD2 (6 bases). V gave up 5 bases and J gave up 3 bases, with 11 bases separating them. The CDR3 spans 14 residues. The V gene's germline CDR1 is SGHTA and CDR2 FQGTGA. CDR3 sequence: CASSPAGVYNEQFF. CDR3 DNA sequence: TGTGCCAGCAGCCCAGCGGGTGTCTACAATGAGCAGTTCTTC.

J is TRBJ2-1 and V is TRBV6-4, with TRBD1 as a possible D gene (6 bases). Germline CDR1 reads MRHNA; CDR2 reads SNTAGT. This CDR3 region has 14 residues. Trimming took off 4 bases at V and 8 bases at J, with 15 bases between the two ends. The CDR3 nucleotides read TGTGCCAGCAGTGTGGCAGGGGAAAGGGATGAGCAGTTCTTC. It translates to CASSVAGERDEQFF.

This clone has just a few counts. The rearrangement links TRBV7-6 to TRBJ2-7, with D perhaps matching TRBD2 (6 bases). Germline-derived CDR1 and CDR2 are SGHVS and FNYEAQ. The V and J ends lost 6 bases and 0 bases respectively, with 12 bases between them. CDR3 length equals 14 residues. CDR3 sequence (DNA): TGTGCCAGCAGGCCCCGGACTACCTCCTACGAGCAGTACTTC. It codes for CASRPRTTSYEQYF.

The chain joins TRBV27 to TRBJ1-2; tentatively, D is TRBD1 (6 bases). Germline CDR1 is MNHEY and CDR2 is SMNVEV (reference sequence). Trimming pared 8 bases from V and 0 bases from J, leaving 10 bases between. The CDR3 runs to 13 residues. CDR3 sequence: CASGTSSNYGYTF. For the CDR3, the DNA is TGTGCCAGCGGGACATCCTCTAACTATGGCTACACCTTC.

The chain links TRBV29-1 to TRBJ1-1; D might be TRBD1 (6 bases). This CDR3 comprises 13 residues. Germline-derived CDR1 and CDR2 are SQVTM and ANQGSEA. V was pared by 6 bases and J by 5 bases, with 16 bases between. The CDR3, as DNA: TGCAGCGTCCCTCAGGGGCGGGGGACTGAAGCTTTCTTT. Encoded protein: CSVPQGRGTEAFF.

The chain recombines TRBV19 with TRBJ1-1; the match to TRBD1 covers 7 bases. The CDR3 is 16 amino acids. The germline V gene encodes CDR1 LNHDA and CDR2 SQIVND (reference sequence). V gave up 7 bases and J gave up 5 bases; unmatched junction bases: 16. CDR3 DNA: TGTGCCAGTACCCCTCAGGAGGGGGCGCGGAATACTGAAGCTTTCTTT. Translating it yields CASTPQEGARNTEAFF.

The chain is built from TRBV14 and TRBJ2-7; 11 nucleotides line up with TRBD2. Germline V gene lookup returns CDR1 SGHDN and CDR2 FVKESK. The CDR3 totals 16 residues. The V gene end was trimmed by 0 bases and the J gene end by 2 bases; junction bases not matched to a gene: 3. CDR3: CASSQETSGSAYEQYF. CDR3 DNA sequence: TGTGCCAGCAGCCAAGAAACTAGCGGGAGTGCCTACGAGCAGTACTTC.

This clone was recorded a few times. The CDR3 bases are TGTGCCAGCTCACCGGGCCAGGGGAACAATCAGCCCCAGCATTTT. Protein sequence: CASSPGQGNNQPQHF. V is TRBV18 and J is TRBJ1-5; the D gene is possibly TRBD1 (6 bases). The CDR3 covers 15 residues. Trimming took off 3 bases at V and 3 bases at J, with 12 bases between the two ends. Per the germline V gene, CDR1 is KGHSH and CDR2 is LQKENI.

The V and J genes are TRBV19 and TRBJ1-2; D is uncertain. The V end lost 6 bases, the J end lost 2 bases, and 10 bases lay between the germline ends. The CDR3 extends over 13 amino acids. Germline CDR1 LNHDA, CDR2 SQIVND (reference sequence). CDR3: CASRGRINYGYTF. The CDR3 DNA sequence: TGTGCCAGTAGAGGCAGGATAAACTATGGCTACACCTTC.

The rearrangement joins TRBV1 to TRBJ1-1; TRBD1, the D gene given by the table, was not confirmed from the DNA. TRBV1 is a known pseudogene. The CDR3 totals 16 residues. The CDR3, as DNA: TGCACCAGCAGCCATCCCCGCCCTGAAGGGGACACTGAAGCTTTCTTT. Its translation is CTSSHPRPEGDTEAFF.

The chain is built from TRBV28 and TRBJ2-3, with 7 positions matching TRBD1. The CDR3 spans 16 residues. V shed 6 bases and J 2 bases; nucleotides not matched to a gene: 11. Germline CDR1 reads MDHEN; CDR2 reads SYDVKM. The CDR3 DNA follows: TGTGCCAGCAGCCCCACAGGGGCTAGACCCACAGATACGCAGTATTTT. Amino acid sequence: CASSPTGARPTDTQYF.

CDR3 bases: TGTGCCAGCAGCCCCCTCGATGGTAGGGTTGCCGAGCAGTACTTC. It encodes CASSPLDGRVAEQYF. The rearrangement links TRBV7-8 to TRBJ2-7; D is uncertain. V lost 5 bases and J lost 6, with 20 bases in between. CDR3 length: 15 residues. Germline assignment: CDR1 SGHVS and CDR2 FQNEAQ.

This sequence joins TRBV11-2 and TRBJ1-4; 8 nucleotides align to TRBD1. V trimming: 5 bases; J trimming: 7 bases; junction bases outside the gene matches: 12. CDR3 length: 16 residues. Looked up from germline, CDR1 is SGHAT and CDR2 is FQNNGV. The CDR3, as DNA: TGTGCCAGCAGCGACTTGACAGGGGCTTTTGGTGAAAAACTGTTTTTT. Residues: CASSDLTGAFGEKLFF.

This chain connects TRBV9 to TRBJ2-5; D may match TRBD1 or TRBD2 (5 bases each). Trimming stripped 4 bases from V and 1 base from J, with 17 bases between. The germline V gene has CDR1 SGDLS and CDR2 YYNGEE. CDR3 length equals 16 residues. The CDR3 sequence is CASSPWWGGRQETQYF. CDR3 nucleotides: TGTGCCAGCAGCCCGTGGTGGGGCGGGCGCCAAGAGACCCAGTACTTC.

This chain uses TRBV2 with TRBJ1-4; D perhaps matches TRBD1 (6 bases). V was clipped by 6 bases and J by 13 bases, with 18 bases between them. This CDR3 is built from 13 residues. Germline assignment: CDR1 SNHLY and CDR2 FYNNEI. The CDR3 spells CASRADSANGLFF. In DNA, the CDR3 is TGTGCCAGCAGAGCGGACAGCGCCAATGGACTGTTTTTT.

The chain uses TRBV6-4 and TRBJ2-1; D is uncertain. From germline, CDR1 is MRHNA and CDR2 SNTAGT. V dropped 2 bases and J dropped 0 bases, with 2 bases sitting between them. The CDR3 contains 13 residues. The CDR3, as DNA: TGTGCCAGCAGTGACGGCTCCTACAATGAGCAGTTCTTC. Its protein product is CASSDGSYNEQFF.